This T cell receptor beta chain derives from a study of technical replicates of blood from a handful of donors (TCRdb year 2017). With regard to this clone: Which antigen it targets is not known. The input lacks base qualities; no much larger clone sits a single base away.

Library construction relied on the immunoSEQ multiplex PCR assay. Imported from immuneACCESS, the table was reduced by TCRdb to in-frame sequences with V and J called. These copies leave out some clones; in studies compared against another copy, an unresolved V gene accounts for under half, and the cause of the remainder is not known. This sample is represented by some 91,000 clones; almost 96% of them were singletons. Of the sample, about 0.21% falls within the top ten clones. V and J lose 1 base and 1 base, and a span of 5 bases separates them. The CDR3 goes from the cysteine to the phenylalanine over 13 residues. Just CDR3 DNA is preserved here, 39 bases in frame from base 1. The germline V gene (reference sequence) sets CDR1 to MNHEY and CDR2 to SMNVEV.

This TCR was recovered from a human donor in good health. The chain is made from TRBV27 and TRBJ2-7; the D gene lacks a confident call. Material for sequencing was T cells isolated from PBMCs. The DNA is as follows: TGTGCCAGCAGTTTATTACAGTCCTACGAGCAGTACTTC. This encodes CASSLLQSYEQYF.